Below are 25 T cell receptor beta chains sequenced from a single sample in a study of OX40 agonist ivuxolimab in advanced cancers. The table came from immunoSEQ multiplex PCR; TCRdb's copy has only in-frame clones and leaves some out. The table lists around 88,000 clones, about 91% of them singletons. This specimen was CD4+ or CD8+ T cells sorted from blood, taken in a trial of the OX40 agonist ivuxolimab. Receptor source: an adult with an advanced solid tumor such as melanoma, head and neck, liver or kidney cancer.

The chain is built from TRBV6-5 and TRBJ1-2; D is unresolved. CDR1 is MNHEY, CDR2 SVGAGI, per germline. The CDR3 runs to 13 residues. Trimming stripped 4 bases from V and 4 bases from J, with 10 bases between. The CDR3 sequence: CASSLSRGYGYTF. For the CDR3, the DNA is TGTGCCAGCAGTTTGTCAAGAGGCTATGGCTACACCTTC.

The chain couples TRBV5-4 to TRBJ1-1, with 7 bases fitting TRBD1. V lost 4 bases and J lost 1; bases outside the gene matches: 7. The length of the CDR3 is 15 residues. CDR1 and CDR2 from the germline V gene are SGHNT and YYREEE (reference sequence). CDR3 amino acids: CASSSGDRQNTEAFF. The CDR3 DNA sequence: TGTGCCAGCAGCAGCGGGGACAGACAGAACACTGAAGCTTTCTTT.

The chain is built from TRBV19 and TRBJ1-1; D is perhaps TRBD1 (6 bases). Germline assignment: CDR1 LNHDA and CDR2 SQIVND (reference sequence). The V and J ends lost 8 bases and 7 bases respectively, with 20 bases between them. CDR3 length equals 14 residues. CDR3 in amino acids: CASRSVGGVSEAFF. The DNA for the CDR3 is TGTGCCAGTCGAAGTGTAGGGGGAGTAAGTGAAGCTTTCTTT.

This chain joins TRBV5-6 and TRBJ2-5, with D hard to call. The V end was cut by 3 bases, the J end by 3 bases, with 21 bases between. Germline-derived CDR1 and CDR2 are SGHDT and YYEEEE. The CDR3 length is 17 residues. The CDR3 protein is CASSSRIRAAHEETQYF. The DNA of the CDR3 is TGTGCCAGCAGCTCACGTATAAGGGCCGCCCATGAAGAGACCCAGTACTTC.

The chain is built from TRBV6-5 and TRBJ1-1; 10 bases are shared with TRBD1. Unmatched junction bases numbered 6, after V lost 4 bases and J lost 7 bases. Germline CDR1 is MNHEY and CDR2 is SVGAGI. The CDR3 totals 14 residues. The CDR3 nucleotides are TGTGCCAGCAGTTTTGACAGGGGGCGCATTGAAGCTTTCTTT. Protein: CASSFDRGRIEAFF.

The chain couples TRBV5-1 to TRBJ2-7; a possible D gene is TRBD1 (5 bases). The CDR3 has 15 amino acids. The V end was cut by 4 bases, the J end by 3 bases, with 17 bases between. Germline V CDR1 and CDR2: SGHRS, YFSETQ. The CDR3 is CASSLDRLAVYEQYF. The CDR3 bases are TGCGCCAGCAGCCTCGACAGACTTGCAGTCTACGAGCAGTACTTC.

In its sample, this clone was seen once. The CDR3 here is CASTNSGGDYEQYF. CDR3 coding DNA: TGTGCCAGCACAAATTCGGGGGGAGACTACGAGCAGTACTTC. V is TRBV6-1 and J is TRBJ2-7; 7 nucleotides align to TRBD2. This CDR3 comprises 14 residues. CDR1 is MNHNS and CDR2 is SASEGT in the germline V gene. The J segment lost 3 bases and the V segment lost 7 bases, leaving 9 bases of the junction unmatched.

This sequence joins TRBV19 and TRBJ2-3; no firm D call. The CDR3 sequence is 17 residues long. V gave up 4 bases and J gave up 6 bases, with 23 bases separating them. Germline V gene data show CDR1 as LNHDA and CDR2 as SQIVND (reference sequence). CDR3 coding DNA: TGTGCCAGTAGTAACCTTTATTGGCAGGCGGCAAAGGATACGCAGTATTTT. Its protein product is CASSNLYWQAAKDTQYF. Supplemented by reference TRBV19 and TRBJ2-3, the full variable domain reads DGGITQSPKYLFRKEGQNVTLSCEQNLNHDAMYWYRQDPGQGLRLIYYSQIVNDFQKGDIAEGYSVSREKKESFPLTVTSAQKNPTAFYLCASSNLYWQAAKDTQYFGPGTRLTVL.

The gene calls are TRBV5-1 and TRBJ2-7; D possibly corresponds to TRBD1 (6 bases). Germline CDR1 SGHRS, CDR2 YFSETQ. The CDR3 has 13 residues. The V end lost 2 bases, the J end lost 5 bases, and 11 bases lay between the germline ends. The CDR3 spells CASSLTGYNEQYF. The CDR3 coding sequence is TGCGCCAGCAGCTTAACAGGGTACAACGAGCAGTACTTC.

The V gene is TRBV18, the J gene TRBJ2-5, with D possibly TRBD1 on 6 matching bases. The CDR3 loop spans 13 amino acids. Germline CDR1 KGHSH, CDR2 LQKENI. Trimming took 5 bases from V and 1 from J, leaving 8 bases between them. The CDR3 DNA follows: TGTGCCAGCTCATCGGACAGCCAAGAGACCCAGTACTTC. Amino acids: CASSSDSQETQYF.

V and J are TRBV6-4 and TRBJ2-2, with D tentatively TRBD1 (6 bases). The CDR3 is 15 residues long. Germline loops: CDR1 MRHNA, CDR2 SNTAGT. The V gene lost 3 bases and the J gene lost 5 bases, with 13 bases spanning the gap. The CDR3 region is CASSEAGEYTGELFF. The CDR3, as DNA: TGTGCCAGCAGTGAGGCAGGGGAATATACCGGGGAGCTGTTTTTT.

This clone was seen only a few times. The chain couples TRBV30 to TRBJ1-1, with TRBD1 as a possible D gene (5 bases). Per the germline V gene, CDR1 is GTSNPN and CDR2 is SVGIG (reference sequence). This CDR3 has 12 residues. The germline V and J ends were trimmed by 8 bases and 1 base, with 11 bases remaining between them. Written as DNA, the CDR3 is TGTGCCACCCAGAGGGGGAACACTGAAGCTTTCTTT. Its translation: CATQRGNTEAFF.

The chain links TRBV2 to TRBJ2-7, with D maybe TRBD1 (6 bases). This CDR3 region has 15 residues. V was cut by 6 bases and J by 5 bases, with 20 bases left in between. From germline, CDR1 is SNHLY and CDR2 FYNNEI. CDR3 in amino acids: CASSQDRTTPHEQYF. The CDR3 nucleotides read TGTGCCAGCAGCCAAGACAGGACGACTCCCCACGAGCAGTACTTC.

V is TRBV2 and J is TRBJ2-5; TRBD2 agrees at 9 bases. The CDR3 runs to 14 residues. V was clipped by 8 bases and J by 5 bases; unmatched bases: 9. Germline CDR1 reads SNHLY; CDR2 reads FYNNEI. In nucleotides, the CDR3 is TGTGCCAGCCTCCCTGCGGGGGGGCACGAGACCCAGTACTTC. As protein: CASLPAGGHETQYF.

The V call is TRBV6-1, the J call TRBJ1-5, with a weak D call TRBD1 (6 bases). The CDR3 runs to 15 residues. CDR1 is MNHNS and CDR2 is SASEGT in the germline V gene. The V end was cut by 3 bases, the J end by 6 bases, with 15 bases between. CDR3 in amino acids: CASSDTAGAVQPQHF. The DNA for the CDR3 is TGTGCCAGCAGTGATACAGCGGGGGCCGTTCAGCCCCAGCATTTT.

This sequence joins TRBV6-6 and TRBJ2-1; D is unresolved. From germline, CDR1 is MNHNY and CDR2 SVGAGI (reference sequence). The CDR3 is made up of 14 amino acids. Trimming shortened V by 0 bases and J by 9 bases, and 12 bases separated the two germline ends. CDR3 nucleotides: TGTGCCAGCAGTTACTCGACCCGGATTGCTGAGCAGTTCTTC. It specifies CASSYSTRIAEQFF.

The V and J genes are TRBV5-4 and TRBJ2-3; D gene ambiguous. Germline V gives CDR1 SGHNT, CDR2 YYREEE (reference sequence). Trimming pared 4 bases from V and 2 bases from J, leaving 17 bases between. The CDR3 runs to 16 residues. CDR3 protein: CASSRRLGGLTDTQYF. The CDR3 DNA sequence: TGTGCCAGCAGCAGGCGGTTGGGTGGGCTCACAGATACGCAGTATTTT.

This clone was recorded once. The rearrangement joins TRBV25-1 to TRBJ2-2, with D hard to call. Between the trimmed V and J ends, which lost 3 bases and 7 bases, there was a span of 6 bases. This CDR3 spans 12 amino acids. Germline CDR1 and CDR2: MGHDK and SYGVNS. The CDR3 is CASSEVGGELFF. Here the CDR3 DNA reads TGTGCCAGCAGTGAGGTGGGCGGGGAGCTGTTTTTT.

In the case of this clone: Germline and junction disagree at one end, which may indicate a read error. The chain is built from TRBV18 and TRBJ1-6, with a possible D match to TRBD1 (5 bases). This CDR3 has 17 amino acids. Germline V gene sequence: CDR1 KGHSH, CDR2 LQKENI. The CDR3 loop is CASSPLGATSYNSPFHF. In DNA, the CDR3 is TGTGCCAGCTCACCACTTGGGGCCACCTCCTATAATTCACCCTTCCACTTT.

J is TRBJ2-1 and V is TRBV5-4; 15 positions agree with TRBD2. This CDR3 contains 16 residues. CDR1 and CDR2 (germline): SGHNT, YYREEE (reference sequence). Trimming took 0 bases from V and 8 from J; bases not matched to a gene: 3. The CDR3 DNA follows: TGTGCCAGCAGCTTGGGGGGGACTAGCGGGAGGTATGAGCAGTTCTTC. Protein product: CASSLGGTSGRYEQFF.

The chain uses TRBV6-5 and TRBJ2-7; D is unclear. This CDR3 is built from 14 residues. V dropped 3 bases and J dropped 3 bases, with 12 bases sitting between them. CDR1 and CDR2 (germline): MNHEY, SVGAGI. CDR3 protein: CASSYEGVSYEQYF. CDR3 in DNA: TGTGCCAGCAGTTATGAAGGAGTAAGCTACGAGCAGTACTTC.

The V gene is TRBV18, the J gene TRBJ2-5; 7 bases map to TRBD2. The germline CDR1 and CDR2 sequences are KGHSH and LQKENI. The CDR3 contains 19 residues. V lost 3 bases to trimming and J lost 5 bases; unmatched junction nucleotides: 21. The CDR3 loop is CASSPSAPRGGGGRETQYF. The CDR3, as DNA: TGTGCCAGCTCACCGTCGGCCCCCCGTGGGGGGGGTGGGAGGGAGACCCAGTACTTC.

The rearrangement joins TRBV5-1 to TRBJ1-4, with 7 bases identical to TRBD1. CDR3 length equals 14 residues. The germline V gene has CDR1 SGHRS and CDR2 YFSETQ. Trimming cost V 3 bases and J 4 bases; bases outside gene matches: 3. CDR3 sequence (DNA): TGCGCCAGCAGCTCCGGGACAGTTAATGAAAAACTGTTTTTT. Its translation: CASSSGTVNEKLFF. The variable domain in full, with the rest retrieved from reference TRBV5-1 and TRBJ1-4, is KAGVTQTPRYLIKTRGQQVTLSCSPISGHRSVSWYQQTPGQGLQFLFEYFSETQRNKGNFPGRFSGRQFSNSRSEMNVSTLELGDSALYLCASSSGTVNEKLFFGSGTQLSVL.

V is TRBV7-3 and J is TRBJ2-3, with TRBD2 as a possible D gene (6 bases). Trimming left V 2 bases short and J 0 bases short, with 9 bases between. The CDR3 extends over 15 amino acids. CDR1 SGHTA and CDR2 FQGTGA come from the germline V gene. The CDR3 here is CASSLRGSSTDTQYF. The CDR3 region has the DNA TGTGCCAGCAGCTTACGGGGGTCTAGCACAGATACGCAGTATTTT. Combining the CDR3 with reference TRBV7-3 and TRBJ2-3 gives the whole variable domain GAGVSQTPSNKVTEKGKYVELRCDPISGHTALYWYRQSLGQGPEFLIYFQGTGAADDSGLPNDRFFAVRPEGSVSTLKIQRTERGDSAVYLCASSLRGSSTDTQYFGPGTRLTVL.

This sequence joins TRBV10-3 and TRBJ2-3; 7 bases are shared with TRBD2. The CDR3 length is 17 residues. V lost 3 bases and J lost 1; bases outside the gene matches: 10. Germline CDR1 is ENHRY and CDR2 is SYGVKD. Written as DNA, the CDR3 is TGTGCCATCAGTGACCCATCAGGAAGCGGGGGCACAGATACGCAGTATTTT. Protein sequence: CAISDPSGSGGTDTQYF.